What follows is one T cell receptor (beta chain) and its context. As yet, its antigen is unknown. The data are from a study of response to subunit inactivated influenza vaccine. The study's findings and limits: After each seasonal influenza vaccination, few new T cells are recruited, the authors suggested.

Via MiXCR, TCRdb re-called the RT-PCR reads, giving one row per CDR3 protein. The data hold 600,000 to 850,000 distinct CDR3 sequences, with 14% observed a single time. Sequencing used PBMCs from blood, obtained around 15 days before vaccination. The sequence derives from a man between 45 and 60 years old who received an inactivated influenza vaccine.

The CDR3 protein is CASSQLGGWAQQYF. The CDR3 DNA sequence: TGTGCCAGCAGCCAATTGGGAGGGTGGGCTCAGCAGTACTTC. The rearrangement links TRBV7-2 to TRBJ2-7; TRBD2 matches at 7 bases. CDR1 is SGHTA and CDR2 is FQGNSA in the germline V gene. This CDR3 has 14 amino acids. Trimming at V came to 5 bases and at J to 8 bases, leaving 12 bases not matched to a gene.